The rows below give T cell receptor beta chains drawn from one sample of a study of preoperative IRX-2 immunotherapy in early breast cancer. Sequenced by immunoSEQ multiplex PCR; TCRdb stores in-frame clones only, minus some. The sample has 30,000 to 35,000 clones, roughly 95% seen once; the top ten hold 5% to 7.5%. The material was obtained from a patient treated with IRX-2 immunotherapy. Every receptor here comes from a human donor with breast cancer. Each CDR3 is given with its conserved first and last residue. Fields, in order: V gene, clone size, J gene, D gene, CDR3 protein, CDR3 DNA. A D gene is named only where the DNA matches it firmly. Only some rows state a clone size, as once, few, many or a class for expanded clones.

TRBV5-4	.	TRBJ1-2	TRBD1	CASSLANEGALSGYTF	TGTGCCAGCAGCTTGGCCAATGAGGGGGCGCTTAGTGGCTACACCTTC
TRBV11-2	.	TRBJ2-3	.	CASSLAEGLADTQYF	TGTGCCAGCAGCTTAGCGGAGGGACTCGCAGATACGCAGTATTTT
TRBV11-3	.	TRBJ2-2	TRBD1	CASSLAWTGLGPTGELFF	TGTGCCAGCAGCTTAGCCTGGACAGGGTTGGGCCCTACCGGGGAGCTGTTTTTT
TRBV2	.	TRBJ1-4	TRBD1	CASRGSGQGGKLFF	TGTGCCAGCAGGGGGTCGGGACAGGGCGGAAAACTGTTTTTT
TRBV9	.	TRBJ2-2	.	CASSVELGRVNTGELFF	TGTGCCAGCAGCGTAGAATTAGGACGGGTGAACACCGGGGAGCTGTTTTTT
TRBV28	.	TRBJ2-3	.	CASSSLTRGGTDTQYF	TGTGCCAGCAGTTCCTTGACCCGTGGAGGCACAGATACGCAGTATTTT
TRBV7-3	.	TRBJ2-1	TRBD2	CASSFQLAGGNEQFF	TGTGCCAGCAGCTTCCAGCTAGCGGGAGGCAATGAGCAGTTCTTC
TRBV2	.	TRBJ2-7	.	CASSGTKASYEQYF	TGTGCCAGCAGTGGTACTAAAGCTTCCTACGAGCAGTACTTC
TRBV28	.	TRBJ2-7	TRBD2	CASSFSAQGGRPYEQYF	TGTGCCAGCAGTTTCTCCGCCCAAGGCGGGAGGCCCTACGAGCAGTACTTC
TRBV6-5	.	TRBJ2-7	TRBD2	CASSYASGGISYEQYF	TGTGCCAGCAGTTACGCTAGCGGGGGGATCTCCTACGAGCAGTACTTC
TRBV6-1	once	TRBJ2-1	TRBD1	CASSEWTGVDEQFF	TGTGCCAGCAGTGAATGGACAGGGGTCGATGAGCAGTTCTTC
TRBV28	once	TRBJ2-7	.	CASSPGPYEQYF	TGTGCCAGCAGTCCGGGGCCCTACGAGCAGTACTTC
TRBV5-1	.	TRBJ2-2	.	CASSLAPGLGNTGELFF	TGCGCCAGCAGCTTGGCCCCGGGACTCGGGAACACCGGGGAGCTGTTTTTT
TRBV4-3	.	TRBJ2-3	.	CASSSDRPGADMGTQYF	TGCGCCAGCAGCTCGGACAGGCCGGGGGCGGATATGGGTACGCAGTATTTT
TRBV6-6	.	TRBJ2-7	.	CASSYWQWDYEQYF	TGTGCCAGCAGTTACTGGCAGTGGGACTACGAGCAGTACTTC
TRBV19	.	TRBJ1-1	.	CASSIGMSEAFF	TGTGCCAGTAGTATAGGGATGTCTGAAGCTTTCTTT
TRBV6-1	once	TRBJ2-3	.	CASSAYSSGIDTQYF	TGTGCCAGCAGTGCTTACTCCTCGGGTATAGATACGCAGTATTTT
TRBV11-2	.	TRBJ2-1	TRBD1	CASRPGQGFSGKQFF	TGTGCCAGCAGGCCGGGACAGGGCTTTAGCGGAAAGCAGTTCTTC
TRBV5-1	.	TRBJ1-5	.	CASREGRGNQPQHF	TGCGCCAGCAGGGAGGGTCGGGGCAATCAGCCCCAGCATTTT
TRBV7-2	.	TRBJ1-2	TRBD1	CASSLTGTGKGDGYTF	TGTGCCAGCAGCTTGACCGGGACAGGGAAAGGAGATGGCTACACCTTC
TRBV5-1	.	TRBJ2-7	.	CASSSDYLLVSYEQYF	TGCGCCAGCAGCTCGGACTACCTACTAGTTTCCTACGAGCAGTACTTC
TRBV19	.	TRBJ2-1	TRBD1	CASKPGQLSSYNEQFF	TGTGCCAGTAAGCCGGGACAGTTAAGCTCCTACAATGAGCAGTTCTTC
TRBV7-2	once	TRBJ2-1	TRBD2	CASSLEIAGHNEQFF	TGTGCCAGCAGCTTAGAGATAGCGGGGCACAATGAGCAGTTCTTC
TRBV5-1	.	TRBJ1-1	.	CASSGPLNTEAFF	TGCGCCAGTTCCGGGCCCTTGAACACTGAAGCTTTCTTT
TRBV4-2	.	TRBJ2-7	.	CASSQDRNSRVPSSYEQYF	TGTGCCAGCAGCCAAGATAGGAACTCACGAGTCCCAAGCTCCTACGAGCAGTACTTC
TRBV4-3	.	TRBJ2-2	.	CASSQERQENTGELFF	TGCGCCAGCAGCCAAGAGAGGCAGGAGAACACCGGGGAGCTGTTTTTT
TRBV2	.	TRBJ2-5	.	CASSGTKETQYF	TGTGCCAGCTCCGGGACAAAAGAGACCCAGTACTTC
TRBV14	.	TRBJ2-4	.	CASSPFEGWNIQYF	TGTGCCAGCAGCCCCTTCGAGGGATGGAACATTCAGTACTTC
TRBV29-1	.	TRBJ2-1	.	CSVVFPTYNEQFF	TGCAGCGTTGTTTTCCCGACCTACAATGAGCAGTTCTTC
TRBV20-1	.	TRBJ1-1	.	CSASGTSEAFF	TGCAGTGCTAGCGGGACCAGTGAAGCTTTCTTT
TRBV19	.	TRBJ2-6	.	CASSSQHSGANVLTF	TGTGCCAGTAGTTCACAGCACTCTGGGGCCAACGTCCTGACTTTC